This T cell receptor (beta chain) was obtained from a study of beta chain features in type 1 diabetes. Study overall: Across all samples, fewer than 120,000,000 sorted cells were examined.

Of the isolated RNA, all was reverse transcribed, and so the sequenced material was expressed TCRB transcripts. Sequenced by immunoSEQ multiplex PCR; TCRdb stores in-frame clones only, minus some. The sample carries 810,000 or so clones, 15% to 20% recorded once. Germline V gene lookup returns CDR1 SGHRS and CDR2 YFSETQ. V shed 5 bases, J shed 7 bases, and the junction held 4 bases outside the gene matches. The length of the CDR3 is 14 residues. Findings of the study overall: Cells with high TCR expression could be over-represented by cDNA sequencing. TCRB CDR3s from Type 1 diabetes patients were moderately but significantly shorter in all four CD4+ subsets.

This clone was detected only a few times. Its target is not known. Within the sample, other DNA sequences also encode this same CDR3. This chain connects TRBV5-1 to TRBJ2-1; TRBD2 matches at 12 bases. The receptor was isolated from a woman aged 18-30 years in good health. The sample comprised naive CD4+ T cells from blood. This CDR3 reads CASSSGTSGNEQFF. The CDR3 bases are TGCGCCAGCAGTTCTGGGACTAGCGGGAATGAGCAGTTCTTC.